This T cell receptor (beta chain) was sequenced in a study of shared T cell receptors in the human thymus. Per the germline V gene, CDR1 is MGHDK and CDR2 is SYGVNS. The J segment lost 5 bases and the V segment lost 3 bases, leaving 8 bases of the junction unmatched. This CDR3 spans 15 amino acids. Produced via immunoSEQ multiplex PCR; TCRdb's table is partial and in-frame only. The data contain over 450,000 clones, more than 75% of them seen just once; the ten biggest clones take up about 0.012%. This sample also belongs to another study, concerning human thymus T cells. That study reports: Donor material was obtained from healthy Finnish infants undergoing corrective surgery for congenital heart defects. Obtained as resections during corrective heart surgery, the thymus tissue was then studied. Related studies noted strongly shared thymic repertoires across unrelated people.

The sample taken for sequencing was thymocytes. The clonotype originates from a boy under three years old with a congenital heart defect. This rearrangement joins TRBV25-1 to TRBJ1-1; 8 bases agree with TRBD1. CDR3 DNA sequence: TGTGCCAGCAGTGAGTCAGGGGGCGCAACGACTGAAGCTTTCTTT. It encodes CASSESGGATTEAFF.